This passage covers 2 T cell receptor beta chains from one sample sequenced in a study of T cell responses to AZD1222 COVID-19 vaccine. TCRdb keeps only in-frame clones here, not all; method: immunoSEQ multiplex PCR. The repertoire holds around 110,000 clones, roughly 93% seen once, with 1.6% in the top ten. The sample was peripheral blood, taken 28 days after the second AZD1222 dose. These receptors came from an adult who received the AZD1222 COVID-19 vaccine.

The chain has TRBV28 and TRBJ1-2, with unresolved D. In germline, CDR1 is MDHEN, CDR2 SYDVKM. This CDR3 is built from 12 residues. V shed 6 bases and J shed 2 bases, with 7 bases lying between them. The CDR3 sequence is CASSGNNYGYTF. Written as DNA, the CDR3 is TGTGCCAGCAGCGGGAACAACTATGGCTACACCTTC.

The CDR3 DNA follows: TGTGCCAGCAGCCCAGACAGGGGTGAGCCTGAAGCTTTCTTT. It translates to CASSPDRGEPEAFF. The rearrangement joins TRBV11-3 to TRBJ1-1; 8 bases agree with TRBD1. This CDR3 has 14 amino acids. The J segment lost 6 bases and the V segment lost 5 bases, leaving 8 bases of the junction unmatched. Germline V gene sequence: CDR1 SGHNT, CDR2 YENEEA. The full variable domain, its missing parts supplied by reference TRBV11-3 and TRBJ1-1, is EAGVVQSPRYKIIEKKQPVAFWCNPISGHNTLYWYLQNLGQGPELLIRYENEEAVDDSQLPKDRFSAERLKGVDSTLKIQPAELGDSAVYLCASSPDRGEPEAFFGQGTRLTVV.